This T cell receptor beta chain emerged from a study of PD-L1 blockade in urothelial cancer. Across the whole study: Samples of blood were analyzed 3 weeks (second dose) and 6 weeks after treatment start. Median T cell yield per blood sample was about 150,000 cells.

Germline assignment: CDR1 GTSNPN and CDR2 SVGIG (reference sequence). V shed 3 bases and J shed 1 base, with 5 bases lying between them. The CDR3 spans 12 residues. Using immunoSEQ multiplex PCR, the repertoire was profiled, and TCRdb retains in-frame clones only, with some absent. The sample records more than 90,000 clones, under 95% being singletons. Time point specified: peripheral blood 6 weeks after treatment start. This specimen consisted of PBMCs, obtained around atezolizumab (anti-PD-L1) treatment. The V call is TRBV30, the J call TRBJ2-3; TRBD2 is a possible D gene (5 bases). This receptor was taken from a man in his 60s with urothelial cancer. The DNA of the CDR3 is TGTGCCTGGAGCGGGGGCACAGATACGCAGTATTTT. Translating gives CAWSGGTDTQYF.